These 32 T cell receptor beta chains were sequenced from one sample in a study of vaccination and CD4 T cells after COVID-19. Described treatment: approximately nine-day PBMC culture with coronavirus spike peptide pools or control peptides (ViraFEST assay). The antigens of these receptors remain unknown. Cultured CD4+ T cell DNA underwent sequencing with the Oncomine TCR Beta short-read assay. MiXCR, applied by TCRdb to the PCR reads, yields one record per CDR3 protein. This sample has roughly 14,000 distinct CDR3 sequences, with 40% to 65% found just once. The source was CD4+ T cells from blood, cultured in vitro, collected before SARS-CoV-2 vaccination. The receptors shown here come from a human donor who had recovered from COVID-19.

This chain joins TRBV6-1 and TRBJ2-7, with 13 bases identical to TRBD2. This CDR3 is 17 amino acids long. V was clipped by 6 bases and J by 0 bases; unmatched bases: 8. Germline assignment: CDR1 MNHNS and CDR2 SASEGT. Written as DNA, the CDR3 is TGTGCCAGCAGGAGACTAGCGGGAGGCTCTAGCTCCTACGAGCAGTACTTC. It codes for CASRRLAGGSSSYEQYF.

The chain uses TRBV21-1 and TRBJ2-1; TRBD2 was called by the table and not checked on the DNA. TRBV21-1 is labeled a pseudogene. This CDR3 contains 16 residues. CDR3 amino acids: CASSKATSGRAPEQFF. The CDR3 nucleotides read TGTGCCAGCAGCAAAGCGACTAGCGGGAGGGCCCCCGAGCAGTTCTTC.

This clonotype occurred a few times. The rearrangement links TRBV27 to TRBJ1-6, with no clear D. V was trimmed by 3 bases and J by 7 bases, leaving 13 bases between them. The CDR3 length is 15 residues. Germline V gene lookup returns CDR1 MNHEY and CDR2 SMNVEV (reference sequence). CDR3 loop: CASSFEVTGNSPLHF. CDR3 nucleotide sequence: TGTGCCAGCAGTTTTGAGGTGACTGGGAATTCACCCCTCCACTTT.

The chain joins TRBV27 to TRBJ2-4; maybe TRBD2 (7 bases). Deletions cut 6 bases from V and 1 base from J, with 13 bases between. CDR1 is MNHEY, CDR2 SMNVEV, per germline (reference sequence). The CDR3 has 15 residues. For the CDR3, the DNA is TGTGCCAGCAGCGAGGGGGGGGCGGCCAAAAACATTCAGTACTTC. Translated, it gives CASSEGGAAKNIQYF.

V is TRBV20-1 and J is TRBJ2-7; possibly TRBD1 or TRBD2 for D (6 bases each). CDR3 length: 13 residues. The germline V and J ends were trimmed by 4 bases and 2 bases, with 12 bases remaining between them. Per germline, CDR1 DFQATT and CDR2 SNEGSKA (reference sequence). This CDR3 reads CSAMRDTAYEQYF. In nucleotides, the CDR3 is TGCAGTGCTATGCGGGACACAGCCTACGAGCAGTACTTC.

This clonotype was seen more than once but under ten times. The V and J genes are TRBV20-1 and TRBJ1-1; D gene uncertain. V was clipped by 0 bases and J by 2 bases, with 4 bases between them. CDR1 DFQATT and CDR2 SNEGSKA come from the germline V gene (reference sequence). The CDR3 has 12 amino acids. The CDR3 region has the DNA TGCAGTGCTAGAGAAGGTAACACTGAAGCTTTCTTT. Amino acid sequence: CSAREGNTEAFF.

The chain links TRBV29-1 to TRBJ1-5; 10 positions match TRBD1. Trimming at V came to 6 bases and at J to 2 bases, leaving 7 bases not matched to a gene. The CDR3 runs 15 residues. Germline CDR1 is SQVTM and CDR2 is ANQGSEA. The CDR3 loop reads CSVRTGTGGNQPQHF. As DNA, the CDR3 is TGCAGCGTGCGCACCGGGACAGGGGGCAATCAGCCCCAGCATTTT.

V is TRBV28 and J is TRBJ1-5, with D perhaps matching TRBD1 (6 bases). Trimming left V 4 bases short and J 5 bases short, with 12 bases between. The CDR3 is 14 amino acids. Looked up from germline, CDR1 is MDHEN and CDR2 is SYDVKM. CDR3 in amino acids: CASSYGGRHQPQHF. Written as DNA, the CDR3 is TGTGCCAGCAGTTACGGGGGCCGGCATCAGCCCCAGCATTTT.

This chain links TRBV7-7 with TRBJ2-3; D is unclear. Germline CDR1 is SSHAT and CDR2 is FNYEAQ (reference sequence). Trimming cost V 3 bases and J 3 bases, with 7 bases left between them. This CDR3 is built from 13 residues. CDR3 in amino acids: CASSFIRTDTQYF. CDR3 DNA: TGTGCCAGCAGCTTCATCAGGACAGATACGCAGTATTTT.

The chain has TRBV2 and TRBJ2-7; tentatively, D is TRBD2 (6 bases). Deletions cut 8 bases from V and 5 bases from J, with 22 bases between. Germline V CDR1 and CDR2: SNHLY, FYNNEI. The CDR3 has 15 residues. CDR3 amino acids: CASRYRGGKTNEQYF. CDR3 nucleotides: TGTGCCAGCCGGTACCGCGGAGGGAAAACAAACGAGCAGTACTTC. The whole variable domain, remainder taken from reference TRBV2 and TRBJ2-7, is EPEVTQTPSHQVTQMGQEVILRCVPISNHLYFYWYRQILGQKVEFLVSFYNNEISEKSEIFDDQFSVERPDGSNFTLKIRSTKLEDSAMYFCASRYRGGKTNEQYFGPGTRLTVT.

The count of this clonotype is one. This chain uses TRBV12-1 with TRBJ2-1; TRBD2, the table's D call, was not compared with the DNA. TRBV12-1 is a pseudogene locus. The CDR3 length is 15 residues. CDR3 protein: CASSSPGLASDEQFF. The CDR3 nucleotides read TGTGCCAGCAGCTCGCCGGGACTAGCGAGCGATGAGCAGTTCTTC.

There are a few counts of this clonotype. The CDR3 nucleotides are TGTGCCAGCAGCCTACTCAGGGAGAGAGGCTACACCTTC. This encodes CASSLLRERGYTF. This rearrangement joins TRBV11-2 to TRBJ1-2, with a possible D match to TRBD1 (5 bases). This CDR3 spans 13 amino acids. Germline values: CDR1 SGHAT, CDR2 FQNNGV. V was clipped by 5 bases and J by 8 bases, with 15 bases between them.

This clonotype was seen a handful of times. The V gene is TRBV11-3, the J gene TRBJ1-1, with D tentatively TRBD1 (5 bases). V lost 6 bases, J lost 6 bases, and 14 bases lay in between. Germline V gene data show CDR1 as SGHNT and CDR2 as YENEEA. This CDR3 has 13 residues. The CDR3 here is CASRGRGRPEAFF. The CDR3 DNA follows: TGTGCCAGCAGGGGAAGGGGTAGGCCTGAAGCTTTCTTT.

The chain joins TRBV15 to TRBJ1-2; D is ambiguous. There are 13 residues in the CDR3. Between the trimmed V and J ends, which lost 3 bases and 2 bases, there was a span of 7 bases. In germline, CDR1 is LNHNV, CDR2 YYDKDF (reference sequence). CDR3 coding DNA: TGTGCCACCAGCAGCGGGATAAACTATGGCTACACCTTC. Protein product: CATSSGINYGYTF.

The chain uses TRBV19 and TRBJ1-5, with a possible D match to TRBD1 (5 bases). The V gene's germline CDR1 is LNHDA and CDR2 SQIVND (reference sequence). This CDR3 is 16 amino acids long. Trimming removed 1 base at V and 4 bases at J, with 14 bases between. The CDR3 spells CASSIGKGRRNQPQHF. CDR3 in DNA: TGTGCCAGTAGTATAGGTAAGGGGCGAAGAAATCAGCCCCAGCATTTT.

V gene TRBV12-3 or TRBV12-4 combines with J gene TRBJ2-7, with TRBD1 identical over 11 bases. The V gene end was trimmed by 5 bases and the J gene end by 5 bases; junction bases not matched to a gene: 14. The CDR3 is 17 amino acids. CDR3 sequence reads: CASSKARDRGNSHEQYF. The CDR3, as DNA: TGTGCCAGCAGTAAGGCCCGGGACAGGGGGAATTCGCACGAGCAGTACTTC.

There are a few counts of this clonotype. The chain has TRBV21-1 and TRBJ1-2; TRBD1 is the table's D call and was not checked against the DNA. TRBV21-1 corresponds to a pseudogene. This CDR3 is built from 14 residues. CDR3: CASSKEGTLDGYTF. CDR3 bases: TGTGCCAGCAGCAAAGAGGGGACGTTGGATGGCTACACCTTC.

The table lists this clonotype with a few counts. V and J are TRBV2 and TRBJ1-5; TRBD1 matches at 8 bases. Germline V gene data show CDR1 as SNHLY and CDR2 as FYNNEI. V shed 6 bases, J shed 0 bases, and the junction held 7 bases outside the gene matches. The CDR3 runs to 16 residues. The CDR3 sequence: CASSLQGARSNQPQHF. The CDR3 DNA is TGTGCCAGCAGCCTCCAGGGGGCTCGTAGCAATCAGCCCCAGCATTTT.

This clonotype was counted between two and nine times. This rearrangement joins TRBV6-1 to TRBJ1-1; D is undetermined. CDR1 is MNHNS and CDR2 is SASEGT in the germline V gene. CDR3 length: 15 residues. The V and J ends lost 5 bases and 6 bases respectively, with 19 bases between them. For the CDR3, the DNA is TGTGCCAGCAGTAAGTACGACGCGGGAAGGGCTGAAGCTTTCTTT. Its protein product is CASSKYDAGRAEAFF.

In its sample, this clonotype was seen once. The CDR3 is CASSQDLGTGPPAGYTF. DNA for the CDR3: TGTGCCAGCAGCCAAGACCTAGGGACAGGGCCGCCCGCCGGCTACACCTTC. The J gene is TRBJ1-2, the V gene TRBV4-2; TRBD1 aligns across 9 bases. Germline values: CDR1 LGHNA, CDR2 YNFKEQ. The junction had 13 bases not matched to a gene; V was cut back by 0 bases and J by 8 bases. This CDR3 contains 17 residues.

V usage is TRBV7-9 and J usage is TRBJ1-1, with D tentatively TRBD1 (6 bases). This CDR3 is 15 amino acids long. Trimming removed 5 bases at V and 0 bases at J, with 13 bases between. In germline, CDR1 is SEHNR, CDR2 FQNEAQ (reference sequence). For the CDR3, the DNA is TGTGCCAGCAGCCCTAAATACAGGGTGAACACTGAAGCTTTCTTT. This sequence encodes CASSPKYRVNTEAFF.

This chain connects TRBV28 to TRBJ2-4; 8 bases agree with TRBD1. The CDR3 contains 14 residues. CDR1 and CDR2 from the germline V gene are MDHEN and SYDVKM. Unmatched junction bases numbered 3, after V lost 6 bases and J lost 2 bases. As DNA, the CDR3 is TGTGCCAGCAGGGACAGGGTGTCCAAAAACATTCAGTACTTC. Translation: CASRDRVSKNIQYF.

The rearrangement uses TRBV2 and TRBJ2-5, with D tentatively TRBD2 (6 bases). V lost 0 bases, J lost 5 bases, and 19 bases lay in between. Germline loops: CDR1 SNHLY, CDR2 FYNNEI. CDR3 length: 17 residues. In nucleotides, the CDR3 is TGTGCCAGCAGTGAAGCGCGGGGCAGGACTGGTTGGGAGACCCAGTACTTC. Protein product: CASSEARGRTGWETQYF.

The rearrangement joins TRBV20-1 to TRBJ2-7, with D possibly TRBD2 on 6 matching bases. CDR1 is DFQATT and CDR2 is SNEGSKA in the germline V gene (reference sequence). This CDR3 spans 11 amino acids. Trimming stripped 7 bases from V and 2 bases from J, with 9 bases between. The CDR3 region has the DNA TGCAGTGGACGGGAGACCTACGAGCAGTACTTC. Its protein is CSGRETYEQYF.

In this sample, this clonotype turned up a few times. The chain carries TRBV7-2 and TRBJ1-2, with D possibly being TRBD1 (6 bases). Trimming took off 4 bases at V and 4 bases at J, with 16 bases between the two ends. Germline V lookup: CDR1 SGHTA, CDR2 FQGNSA. The CDR3 sequence is 15 residues long. The CDR3 region has the DNA TGTGCCAGCAGCTATGGGGCACAGGGCTTCTATGGCTACACCTTC. Translation gives CASSYGAQGFYGYTF.

V and J are TRBV11-1 and TRBJ1-2; D is perhaps TRBD1 (5 bases). The CDR3 covers 16 residues. The V end was cut by 5 bases, the J end by 2 bases, with 18 bases between. Germline-derived CDR1 and CDR2 are SGHAT and FQDESV (reference sequence). This CDR3 is CASSPGTEHKNYGYTF. In nucleotides, the CDR3 is TGTGCCAGCAGCCCCGGGACCGAACATAAAAACTATGGCTACACCTTC. The complete variable domain, with remaining parts taken from reference TRBV11-1 and TRBJ1-2, reads EAEVAQSPRYKITEKSQAVAFWCDPISGHATLYWYRQILGQGPELLVQFQDESVVDDSQLPKDRFSAERLKGVDSTLKIQPAELGDSAMYLCASSPGTEHKNYGYTFGSGTRLTVV.

J is TRBJ2-7 and V is TRBV20-1, with D perhaps TRBD1 or TRBD2 (7 bases each). Germline V CDR1 and CDR2: DFQATT, SNEGSKA (reference sequence). The CDR3 runs 13 residues. V lost 4 bases, J lost 3 bases, and 13 bases lay in between. The CDR3 loop is CSANPGGDYEQYF. The CDR3 DNA reads TGCAGTGCTAATCCAGGGGGGGACTACGAGCAGTACTTC.

The rearrangement uses TRBV21-1 and TRBJ1-6. TRBV21-1 is noted as a pseudogene. CDR3 length: 15 amino acids. CDR3 residues: CASSKGSSYNSPLHF. CDR3 nucleotides: TGTGCCAGCAGCAAAGGAAGCTCCTATAATTCACCCCTCCACTTT.

The V gene is TRBV2, the J gene TRBJ1-1; the D gene is possibly TRBD1 (5 bases). CDR1 SNHLY and CDR2 FYNNEI come from the germline V gene. The CDR3 is 13 amino acids. V lost 5 bases to trimming and J lost 2 bases, with 9 bases between them. The CDR3 sequence is CASSPDSNTEAFF. Here the CDR3 DNA reads TGTGCCAGCAGTCCCGACAGTAACACTGAAGCTTTCTTT.

This clonotype was detected only a few times. V is TRBV7-2 and J is TRBJ1-6; 8 bases align to TRBD1. Per germline, CDR1 SGHTA and CDR2 FQGNSA. Trimming cost V 0 bases and J 10 bases; bases outside gene matches: 8. There are 16 residues in the CDR3. As DNA, the CDR3 is TGTGCCAGCAGCTTAGCTGGACAGGGCGTAGGCTCACCCCTCCACTTT. It encodes CASSLAGQGVGSPLHF.

The CDR3 sequence: CSARRREKGETQYF. The CDR3 DNA follows: TGCAGTGCTAGACGGAGAGAAAAGGGTGAGACCCAGTACTTC. The rearrangement joins TRBV20-1 to TRBJ2-5; D unclear. CDR3 length: 14 residues. Per the germline V gene, CDR1 is DFQATT and CDR2 is SNEGSKA (reference sequence). V was clipped by 2 bases and J by 5 bases, with 15 bases between them.

This clonotype was recorded a few times. The CDR3 region has the DNA TGCAGTGCTGTGGGGGGGATGGGGGTAATGGGCTATGGCTACACCTTC. Its protein is CSAVGGMGVMGYGYTF. The chain uses TRBV20-1 and TRBJ1-2; possible D gene TRBD1, 5 bases. V was clipped by 5 bases and J by 4 bases, with 23 bases between them. The length of the CDR3 is 16 residues. In germline, CDR1 is DFQATT, CDR2 SNEGSKA (reference sequence).